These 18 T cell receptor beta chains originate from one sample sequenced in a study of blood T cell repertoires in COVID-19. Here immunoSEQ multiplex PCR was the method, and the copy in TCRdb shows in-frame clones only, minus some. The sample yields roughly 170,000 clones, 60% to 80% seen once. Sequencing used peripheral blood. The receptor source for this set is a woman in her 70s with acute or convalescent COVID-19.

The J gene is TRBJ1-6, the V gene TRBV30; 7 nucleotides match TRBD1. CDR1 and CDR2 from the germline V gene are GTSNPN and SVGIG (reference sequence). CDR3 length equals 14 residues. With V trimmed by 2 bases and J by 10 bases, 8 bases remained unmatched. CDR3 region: CAWSPSGGNSPLHF. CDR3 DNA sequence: TGTGCCTGGAGTCCTTCAGGGGGGAACTCACCCCTCCACTTT.

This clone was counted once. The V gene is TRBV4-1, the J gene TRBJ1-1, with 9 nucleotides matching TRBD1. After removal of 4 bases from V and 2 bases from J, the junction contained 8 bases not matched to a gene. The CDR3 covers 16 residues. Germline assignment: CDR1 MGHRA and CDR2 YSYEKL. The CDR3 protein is CASSRLEGQGNTEAFF. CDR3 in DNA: TGCGCCAGCAGCCGTTTGGAGGGACAGGGCAACACTGAAGCTTTCTTT.

CDR3 protein: CASSRTGGPVGSPLHF. CDR3 DNA: TGCGCCAGCAGTCGAACAGGGGGACCGGTCGGTTCACCCCTCCACTTT. The chain employs TRBV10-2 and TRBJ1-6; TRBD1 aligns across 8 bases. Germline CDR1 reads WSHSY; CDR2 reads SAAADI. The CDR3 covers 16 residues. The V gene end was trimmed by 5 bases and the J gene end by 9 bases; junction bases not matched to a gene: 12.

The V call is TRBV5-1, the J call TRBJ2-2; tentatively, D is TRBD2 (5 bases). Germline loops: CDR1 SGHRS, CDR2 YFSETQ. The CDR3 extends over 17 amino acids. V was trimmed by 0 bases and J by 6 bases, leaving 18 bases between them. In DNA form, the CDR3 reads TGCGCCAGCAGCTTGGGTCTCGGGCGAGGGCAGGCCGGGGAGCTGTTTTTT. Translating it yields CASSLGLGRGQAGELFF.

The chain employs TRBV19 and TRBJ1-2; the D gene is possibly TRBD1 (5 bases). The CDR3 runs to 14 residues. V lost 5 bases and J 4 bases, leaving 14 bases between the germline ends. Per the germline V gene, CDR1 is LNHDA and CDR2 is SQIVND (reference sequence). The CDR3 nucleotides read TGTGCCAGTAGTCTACGCGGGGCCACCTATGGCTACACCTTC. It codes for CASSLRGATYGYTF.

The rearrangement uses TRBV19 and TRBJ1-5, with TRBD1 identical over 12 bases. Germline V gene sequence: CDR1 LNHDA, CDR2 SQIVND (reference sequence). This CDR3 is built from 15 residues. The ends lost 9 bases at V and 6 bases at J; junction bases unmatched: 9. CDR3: CASGTGGAIGQPQHF. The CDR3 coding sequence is TGTGCCAGCGGGACAGGGGGCGCAATTGGTCAGCCCCAGCATTTT.

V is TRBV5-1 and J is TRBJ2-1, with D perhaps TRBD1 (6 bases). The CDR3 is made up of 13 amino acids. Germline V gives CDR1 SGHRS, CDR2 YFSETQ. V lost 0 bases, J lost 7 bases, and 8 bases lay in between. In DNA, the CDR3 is TGCGCCAGCAGCTTGGGCCAGGGGAATGAGCAGTTCTTC. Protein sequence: CASSLGQGNEQFF.

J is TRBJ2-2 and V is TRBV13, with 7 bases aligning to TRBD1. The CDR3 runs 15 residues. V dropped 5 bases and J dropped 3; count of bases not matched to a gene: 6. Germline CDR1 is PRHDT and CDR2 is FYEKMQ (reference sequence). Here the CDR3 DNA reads TGTGCCAGCAGCCGAGACAGGGTTGACACCGGGGAGCTGTTTTTT. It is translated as CASSRDRVDTGELFF.

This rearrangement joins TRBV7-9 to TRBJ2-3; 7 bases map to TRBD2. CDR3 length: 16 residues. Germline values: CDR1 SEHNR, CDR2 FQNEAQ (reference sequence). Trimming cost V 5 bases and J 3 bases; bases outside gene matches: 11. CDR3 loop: CASSPAGGRRTDTQYF. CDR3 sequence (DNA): TGTGCCAGCAGCCCGGCAGGCGGGAGAAGGACAGATACGCAGTATTTT.

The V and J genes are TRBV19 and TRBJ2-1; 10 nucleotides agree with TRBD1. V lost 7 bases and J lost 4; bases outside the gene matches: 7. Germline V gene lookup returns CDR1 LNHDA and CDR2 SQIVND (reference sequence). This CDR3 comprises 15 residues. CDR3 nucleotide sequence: TGTGCCAGTACCCCGGGACAGGGGATTTACAATGAGCAGTTCTTC. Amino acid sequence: CASTPGQGIYNEQFF. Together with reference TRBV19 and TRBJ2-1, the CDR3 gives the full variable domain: DGGITQSPKYLFRKEGQNVTLSCEQNLNHDAMYWYRQDPGQGLRLIYYSQIVNDFQKGDIAEGYSVSREKKESFPLTVTSAQKNPTAFYLCASTPGQGIYNEQFFGPGTRLTVL.

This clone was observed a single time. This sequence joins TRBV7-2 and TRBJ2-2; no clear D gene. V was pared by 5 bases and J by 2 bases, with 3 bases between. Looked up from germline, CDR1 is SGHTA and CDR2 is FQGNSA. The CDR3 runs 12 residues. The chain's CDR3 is CASSPNTGELFF. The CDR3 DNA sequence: TGTGCCAGCAGCCCAAACACCGGGGAGCTGTTTTTT.

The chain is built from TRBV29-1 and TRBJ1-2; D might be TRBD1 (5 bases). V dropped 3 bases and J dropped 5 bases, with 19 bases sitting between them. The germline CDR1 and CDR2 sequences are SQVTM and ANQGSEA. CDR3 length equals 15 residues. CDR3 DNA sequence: TGCAGCGTTGAGGGGCGGGAACAGGTCCCATATGGCTACACCTTC. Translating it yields CSVEGREQVPYGYTF.

The CDR3 region has the DNA TGTGCCAGCAGGCTAAGGAGGGCAGGTGCCTATGGCTACACCTTC. This gives the protein CASRLRRAGAYGYTF. The V gene is TRBV2, the J gene TRBJ1-2; unclear D gene. The CDR3 length is 15 residues. In germline, CDR1 is SNHLY, CDR2 FYNNEI. V was cut by 6 bases and J by 4 bases, with 18 bases left in between.

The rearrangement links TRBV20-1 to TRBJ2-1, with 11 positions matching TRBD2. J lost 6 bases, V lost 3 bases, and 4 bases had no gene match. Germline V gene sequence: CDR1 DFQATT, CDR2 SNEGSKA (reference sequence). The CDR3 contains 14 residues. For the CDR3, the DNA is TGCAGTGCTAGTGGGACTAGCGGCGGCAATGAGCAGTTCTTC. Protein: CSASGTSGGNEQFF.

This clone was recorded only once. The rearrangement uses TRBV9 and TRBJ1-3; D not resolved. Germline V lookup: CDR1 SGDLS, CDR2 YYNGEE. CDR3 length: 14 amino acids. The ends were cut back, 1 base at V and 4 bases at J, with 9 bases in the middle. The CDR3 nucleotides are TGTGCCAGCAGCGTACTGGCATCCGGAAACACCATATATTTT. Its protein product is CASSVLASGNTIYF.

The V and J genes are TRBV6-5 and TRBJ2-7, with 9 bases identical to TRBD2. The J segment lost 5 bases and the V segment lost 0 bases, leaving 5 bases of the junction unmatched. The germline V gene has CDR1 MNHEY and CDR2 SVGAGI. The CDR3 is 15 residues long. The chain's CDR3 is CASSYSGLAIHEQYF. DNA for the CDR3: TGTGCCAGCAGTTACTCGGGACTAGCAATCCACGAGCAGTACTTC.

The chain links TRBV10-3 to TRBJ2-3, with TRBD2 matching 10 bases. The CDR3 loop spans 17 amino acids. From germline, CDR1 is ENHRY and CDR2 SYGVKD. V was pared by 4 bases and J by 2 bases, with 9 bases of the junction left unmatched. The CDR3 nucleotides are TGTGCCATCAGTGGGGGATCGCTAGCGGGGGACACAGATACGCAGTATTTT. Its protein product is CAISGGSLAGDTDTQYF.

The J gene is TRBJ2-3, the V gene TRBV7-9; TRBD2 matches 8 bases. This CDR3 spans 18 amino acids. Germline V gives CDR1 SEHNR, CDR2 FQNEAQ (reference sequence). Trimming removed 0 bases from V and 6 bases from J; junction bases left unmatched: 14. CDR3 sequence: CASSLAFREGPPSDTQYF. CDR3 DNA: TGTGCCAGCAGCTTAGCGTTTCGGGAGGGCCCCCCAAGTGATACGCAGTATTTT.